Listed below are T cell receptor beta chains from one sample, sequenced in a study of T cell changes during pregnancy in multiple sclerosis. Libraries were prepared by immunoSEQ multiplex PCR; TCRdb keeps only in-frame clonotypes and omits some of them. This table holds roughly 40,000 clones, 91% found once. The material was CD4+ T cells from peripheral blood mononuclear cells, obtained in the second trimester of pregnancy. Source of these receptors: a female donor in good health, enrolled as a control in a pregnancy study. Each CDR3 is given with its conserved first and last residue. The D gene is left open where the match is weak. Not all rows give a size; the values are once, few, many and, for expanded clones, a class.

DNA: TGTGCCAGCAGCTTAAGAGGGGGTGGAACTAATGAAAAACTGTTTTTT
CDR3: CASSLRGGGTNEKLFF
D: NA
size: NA
V: TRBV7-2
length: 16
J: TRBJ1-4

DNA: TGCGCCAGCAGCCCCCGGCTGGAGGCGGTAGATACGCAGTATTTT
CDR3: CASSPRLEAVDTQYF
D: NA
size: NA
V: TRBV4-1
length: 15
J: TRBJ2-3

DNA: TGTGCCAGCAGAAGGTGGGGAGACAATGAGCAGTTCTTC
CDR3: CASRRWGDNEQFF
D: NA
size: NA
V: TRBV6-5
length: 13
J: TRBJ2-1

DNA: TGTGCCAGCAGTCAACCGGGACAGGGGAATACTGAAGCTTTCTTT
CDR3: CASSQPGQGNTEAFF
D: TRBD1
size: NA
V: TRBV6-5
length: 15
J: TRBJ1-1

DNA: TGCGCCAGCAGCGGCCTAGCGGGGGCCGGTAATGAGCAGTTCTTC
CDR3: CASSGLAGAGNEQFF
D: TRBD2
size: once
V: TRBV5-1
length: 15
J: TRBJ2-1

DNA: TGTGCCACCAGCAGAGATCACAGGGGAGCTGGGGCCAACGTCCTGACTTTC
CDR3: CATSRDHRGAGANVLTF
D: TRBD1
size: NA
V: TRBV15
length: 17
J: TRBJ2-6

DNA: TGCGCCAGCAGTAACGGGACTCTCATACCCCTTTTCTACGAGCAGTACTTC
CDR3: CASSNGTLIPLFYEQYF
D: NA
size: NA
V: TRBV10-2
length: 17
J: TRBJ2-7

DNA: TGTGCCATCAGTGTGGGGCAGGGGTTGGGGAAAGAGACCCAGTACTTC
CDR3: CAISVGQGLGKETQYF
D: NA
size: NA
V: TRBV10-3
length: 16
J: TRBJ2-5

DNA: TGTGCCAGCTGTAAAGCTTTCTTT
CDR3: CASCKAFF
D: NA
size: NA
V: TRBV21-1
length: 8
J: TRBJ1-1

DNA: TGTGCCAGCTCACTAACAAGCGGGGGATTAGACATTCAGTACTTC
CDR3: CASSLTSGGLDIQYF
D: TRBD2
size: NA
V: TRBV18
length: 15
J: TRBJ2-4

DNA: TGTGCCAGCAGTTTAAAGAAAGGGGGACAGGATACCTACGAGCAGTACTTC
CDR3: CASSLKKGGQDTYEQYF
D: TRBD1
size: NA
V: TRBV28
length: 17
J: TRBJ2-7

DNA: TGTGCCAGCAGCCCCCACGGGACTACCACCGGGGAGCTGTTTTTT
CDR3: CASSPHGTTTGELFF
D: TRBD2
size: NA
V: TRBV7-2
length: 15
J: TRBJ2-2

DNA: TGTGCCAGCAGTTTACCCCCCGGCGGGTTCGACAATGAGCAGTTCTTC
CDR3: CASSLPPGGFDNEQFF
D: NA
size: once
V: TRBV27
length: 16
J: TRBJ2-1

DNA: TGTGCCAGCTCTACCCAACAGGGGGACGGGATCTACGAGCAGTACTTC
CDR3: CASSTQQGDGIYEQYF
D: TRBD1
size: NA
V: TRBV18
length: 16
J: TRBJ2-7

DNA: TGTGCCAGCAGCTTCGGACGTCTAGCTCAGGCCCAGGGGGAGACCCAGTACTTC
CDR3: CASSFGRLAQAQGETQYF
D: NA
size: NA
V: TRBV7-6
length: 18
J: TRBJ2-5

DNA: TGTGCCAGCAGCGTAGCTACCCTGAGACTAGCGGGAGAGAACAATGAGCAGTTCTTC
CDR3: CASSVATLRLAGENNEQFF
D: TRBD2
size: NA
V: TRBV9
length: 19
J: TRBJ2-1

DNA: TGTGCCAGCAGCCCCAGCGGAACCTCCTCCTACAATGAGCAGTTCTTC
CDR3: CASSPSGTSSYNEQFF
D: NA
size: once
V: TRBV14
length: 16
J: TRBJ2-1

DNA: TGTGCCAGCAGCTTGATCGGGGAGCAAGAGACCCAGTACTTC
CDR3: CASSLIGEQETQYF
D: NA
size: NA
V: TRBV5-6
length: 14
J: TRBJ2-5

DNA: TGTGCCAGTAGTCGGGCGGGAGGGCCGGAGACCCAGTACTTC
CDR3: CASSRAGGPETQYF
D: TRBD2
size: NA
V: TRBV19
length: 14
J: TRBJ2-5

DNA: TGTGCCAGCAGTGAACGGGCGGGAGCGGACACCGGGGAGCTGTTTTTT
CDR3: CASSERAGADTGELFF
D: TRBD2
size: NA
V: TRBV2
length: 16
J: TRBJ2-2

DNA: TGTGCTAGTGGTTTGTCAGGGTCTGGCTACACCTTC
CDR3: CASGLSGSGYTF
D: NA
size: NA
V: TRBV12-5
length: 12
J: TRBJ1-2

DNA: TGTGCCAGCAGTCCTTTAGCGGGAGGGCCCAATGAGCAGTTCTTC
CDR3: CASSPLAGGPNEQFF
D: TRBD2
size: NA
V: TRBV6-6
length: 15
J: TRBJ2-1